The 21 T cell receptor beta chains reported below all come from one sample, sequenced in a study of cytomegalovirus exposure and HLA in healthy donors. The PCR employed 60 Vbeta primers together with 13 Jbeta primers. The repertoire was sequenced with immunoSEQ multiplex PCR; TCRdb's copy has only in-frame clones and lacks some. The table lists some 150,000 clones, about three quarters of them singletons, with approximately 3% in the top ten. Sample: PBMCs. These receptors came from a woman aged 25 to 45 in good health and CMV-seronegative.

The chain combines TRBV10-3 with TRBJ1-4; 9 nucleotides align to TRBD1. The CDR3 spans 14 residues. Germline values: CDR1 ENHRY, CDR2 SYGVKD. The V and J ends lost 5 bases and 7 bases, in that order; junction bases with no gene match: 5. The CDR3: CAISPDRGGEKLFF. The DNA for the CDR3 is TGTGCCATCAGTCCAGACAGGGGGGGTGAAAAACTGTTTTTT.

V is TRBV2 and J is TRBJ2-2; 12 bases are shared with TRBD2. Germline V gene sequence: CDR1 SNHLY, CDR2 FYNNEI. With V trimmed by 6 bases and J by 1 base, 3 bases remained unmatched. The CDR3 extends over 16 amino acids. This CDR3 is CASSWTSGENTGELFF. Here the CDR3 DNA reads TGTGCCAGCAGCTGGACTAGCGGGGAGAACACCGGGGAGCTGTTTTTT.

The rearrangement links TRBV14 to TRBJ2-5; D is unresolved. This CDR3 region has 16 residues. V was pared by 1 base and J by 1 base, with 13 bases between. CDR1 is SGHDN, CDR2 FVKESK, per germline. CDR3 in DNA: TGTGCCAGCAGCCAAGGAACCTTCTCGGTCCAAGAGACCCAGTACTTC. Residues: CASSQGTFSVQETQYF. The whole variable domain, remainder taken from reference TRBV14 and TRBJ2-5, is EAGVTQFPSHSVIEKGQTVTLRCDPISGHDNLYWYRRVMGKEIKFLLHFVKESKQDESGMPNNRFLAERTGGTYSTLKVQPAELEDSGVYFCASSQGTFSVQETQYFGPGTRLLVL.

The gene calls are TRBV19 and TRBJ1-1; D gene ambiguous. The CDR3 is 13 residues long. The germline V and J ends were trimmed by 1 base and 4 bases, with 7 bases remaining between them. CDR1 and CDR2 (germline): LNHDA, SQIVND (reference sequence). The CDR3 region is CASSIGGGTEAFF. The CDR3 DNA sequence: TGTGCCAGTAGTATAGGGGGAGGCACTGAAGCTTTCTTT.

This clone was detected a few times. This chain joins TRBV19 and TRBJ2-7, with TRBD1 matching over 7 bases. J gave up 4 bases and V 6 bases, and 9 bases lay outside the gene matches. There are 14 residues in the CDR3. The germline CDR1 and CDR2 sequences are LNHDA and SQIVND (reference sequence). The CDR3 is CASSPDRYRYEQYF. The CDR3 DNA follows: TGTGCCAGTAGCCCGGACAGGTATCGGTACGAGCAGTACTTC.

The chain links TRBV5-4 to TRBJ2-2; TRBD1 matches at 9 bases. With 4 bases clipped from V and 4 bases from J, the junction kept 5 bases outside the gene matches. Germline-derived CDR1 and CDR2 are SGHNT and YYREEE (reference sequence). This CDR3 has 15 residues. The CDR3 coding sequence is TGTGCCAGCAGCGAAGGGACAGGGTTCACCGGGGAGCTGTTTTTT. Its protein product is CASSEGTGFTGELFF.

The V and J genes are TRBV14 and TRBJ1-5; TRBD1 agrees at 7 bases. There are 17 residues in the CDR3. V shed 3 bases, J shed 5 bases, and the junction held 13 bases outside the gene matches. Germline-derived CDR1 and CDR2 are SGHDN and FVKESK. The CDR3 spells CASSQTDSGTDDQPQHF. The CDR3, as DNA: TGTGCCAGCAGCCAGACAGACTCCGGGACAGACGATCAGCCCCAGCATTTT.

The V call is TRBV4-2, the J call TRBJ1-6, with a tentative D call TRBD1 (6 bases). The CDR3 loop spans 18 amino acids. The V end was cut by 4 bases, the J end by 8 bases, with 24 bases between. Germline CDR1 reads LGHNA; CDR2 reads YNFKEQ. This chain's CDR3 is CASSLRDATQGPHSPLHF. As DNA, the CDR3 is TGTGCCAGCAGCCTCCGGGACGCAACTCAGGGGCCCCATTCACCCCTCCACTTT.

This clone showed up just once. This chain links TRBV7-9 with TRBJ1-5; TRBD1 aligns across 7 bases. With V trimmed by 5 bases and J by 4 bases, 8 bases remained unmatched. From germline, CDR1 is SEHNR and CDR2 FQNEAQ (reference sequence). The CDR3 is 15 amino acids. CDR3 in amino acids: CASSPSTGKNQPQHF. The CDR3, as DNA: TGTGCCAGCAGCCCGTCGACAGGGAAAAATCAGCCCCAGCATTTT.

The rearrangement joins TRBV28 to TRBJ1-5, with a possible D match to TRBD1 (5 bases). CDR3 length equals 16 residues. Trimming left V 1 base short and J 1 base short, with 11 bases between. Germline V lookup: CDR1 MDHEN, CDR2 SYDVKM. The CDR3 DNA is TGTGCCAGCAGTTTATTGAGGAGGGACAGCAATCAGCCCCAGCATTTT. The encoded protein is CASSLLRRDSNQPQHF.

In regard to this clone: One end of the junction varies from germline; a read error may be responsible. This CDR3 is CASNLYSGASNQPQHF. CDR3 nucleotide sequence: TGTGCCAGCAACTTATATTCAGGGGCCAGCAATCAGCCCCAGCATTTT. The V call is TRBV7-2, the J call TRBJ1-5, with TRBD1 as a possible D gene (6 bases). This CDR3 has 16 residues. Germline values: CDR1 SGHTA, CDR2 FQGNSA.

This chain connects TRBV7-2 to TRBJ2-6, with D perhaps matching TRBD2 (5 bases). Trimming cost V 5 bases and J 4 bases, with 18 bases left between them. Germline lookup yields CDR1 SGHTA and CDR2 FQGNSA. CDR3 length: 17 amino acids. CDR3 sequence (DNA): TGTGCCAGCAGCCCGGAGGATATCAGCGGAGGGGCCAACGTCCTGACTTTC. It yields the protein CASSPEDISGGANVLTF.

The chain joins TRBV4-3 to TRBJ1-1; D remains ambiguous. The germline V gene has CDR1 LGHNA and CDR2 YSLEER. This CDR3 is 14 amino acids long. V lost 2 bases and J 0 bases, leaving 7 bases between the germline ends. CDR3 loop: CASSQQHVNTEAFF. DNA for the CDR3: TGCGCCAGCAGCCAACAACACGTGAACACTGAAGCTTTCTTT.

The V call is TRBV19, the J call TRBJ2-3, with 9 bases aligning to TRBD2. J was trimmed by 5 bases and V by 5 bases; bases with no gene match: 11. The CDR3 is made up of 16 amino acids. The germline gives CDR1 LNHDA, CDR2 SQIVND (reference sequence). The CDR3 sequence is CASSFYSGSGVDTQYF. CDR3 DNA: TGTGCCAGTAGTTTCTATAGCGGGAGTGGTGTAGATACGCAGTATTTT.

The genes are TRBV7-2 and TRBJ1-4, with no clear D. V was cut by 5 bases and J by 0 bases, with 7 bases left in between. CDR1 is SGHTA and CDR2 is FQGNSA in the germline V gene. CDR3 length: 14 amino acids. As DNA, the CDR3 is TGTGCCAGCAGCGAGGAGTCAACTAATGAAAAACTGTTTTTT. Translated: CASSEESTNEKLFF.

This chain connects TRBV19 to TRBJ2-7, with D perhaps matching TRBD2 (7 bases). V was cut by 3 bases and J by 5 bases, with 11 bases left in between. The V gene's germline CDR1 is LNHDA and CDR2 SQIVND (reference sequence). The CDR3 is made up of 13 amino acids. The CDR3 spells CASSIRGADEQYF. The DNA for the CDR3 is TGTGCCAGTAGTATCCGGGGGGCGGACGAGCAGTACTTC.

Only a few counts were recorded for this clone. CDR3 bases: TGTGCCAGCAGTGAAAACGGGATCCCTGGCGAGCAGTACTTC. Translated: CASSENGIPGEQYF. This rearrangement joins TRBV6-1 to TRBJ2-7; possibly TRBD2 for D (5 bases). CDR3 length: 14 residues. Trimming removed 2 bases from V and 6 bases from J, with 14 bases in between. Per germline, CDR1 MNHNS and CDR2 SASEGT.

The V gene is TRBV5-6, the J gene TRBJ2-1; weak D call: TRBD1 (6 bases). Trimming removed 2 bases from V and 7 bases from J, with 13 bases in between. The germline CDR1 and CDR2 sequences are SGHDT and YYEEEE. This CDR3 spans 14 amino acids. The CDR3 coding sequence is TGTGCCAGCAGCTTCGACAGGTTATCGAATGAGCAGTTCTTC. Protein sequence: CASSFDRLSNEQFF.

The chain has TRBV11-2 and TRBJ2-3; unclear D gene. V was trimmed by 1 base and J by 2 bases, leaving 10 bases between them. The CDR3 length is 15 residues. CDR1 SGHAT and CDR2 FQNNGV come from the germline V gene. This CDR3 is CASSLVDLDTDTQYF. For the CDR3, the DNA is TGTGCCAGCAGCTTAGTCGACTTGGACACAGATACGCAGTATTTT.

The chain employs TRBV7-9 and TRBJ2-7; 7 bases are a match to TRBD1. The CDR3 runs to 14 residues. CDR1 SEHNR and CDR2 FQNEAQ come from the germline V gene (reference sequence). The trim removed 5 bases at V and 2 bases at J, leaving 6 bases unmatched. CDR3 loop: CASSQGQAPYEQYF. The CDR3 region has the DNA TGTGCCAGCAGCCAAGGACAGGCCCCCTACGAGCAGTACTTC.

CDR3 amino acids: CASSLRESTEAFF. The CDR3 DNA sequence: TGTGCCAGCAGCTTACGGGAAAGCACTGAAGCTTTCTTT. This rearrangement joins TRBV7-9 to TRBJ1-1; D not certain. CDR3 size: 13 residues. The germline CDR1 and CDR2 sequences are SEHNR and FQNEAQ (reference sequence). The V end was cut by 2 bases, the J end by 4 bases, with 8 bases between.